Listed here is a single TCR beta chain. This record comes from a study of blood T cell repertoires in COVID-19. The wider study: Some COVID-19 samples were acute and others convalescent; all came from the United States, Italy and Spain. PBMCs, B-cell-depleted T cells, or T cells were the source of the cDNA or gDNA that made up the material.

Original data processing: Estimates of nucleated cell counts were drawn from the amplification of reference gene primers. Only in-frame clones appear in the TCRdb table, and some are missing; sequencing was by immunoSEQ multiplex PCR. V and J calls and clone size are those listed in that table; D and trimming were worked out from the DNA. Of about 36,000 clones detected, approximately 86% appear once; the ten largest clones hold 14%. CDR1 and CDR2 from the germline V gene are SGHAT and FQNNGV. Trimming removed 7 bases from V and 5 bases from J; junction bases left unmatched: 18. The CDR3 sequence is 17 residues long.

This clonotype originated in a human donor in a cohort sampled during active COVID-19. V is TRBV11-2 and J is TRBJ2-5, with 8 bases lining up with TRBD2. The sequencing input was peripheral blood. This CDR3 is CASNRGAVAGRSETQYF. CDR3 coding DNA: TGTGCCAGCAACCGGGGGGCGGTAGCGGGGAGGTCGGAGACCCAGTACTTC.